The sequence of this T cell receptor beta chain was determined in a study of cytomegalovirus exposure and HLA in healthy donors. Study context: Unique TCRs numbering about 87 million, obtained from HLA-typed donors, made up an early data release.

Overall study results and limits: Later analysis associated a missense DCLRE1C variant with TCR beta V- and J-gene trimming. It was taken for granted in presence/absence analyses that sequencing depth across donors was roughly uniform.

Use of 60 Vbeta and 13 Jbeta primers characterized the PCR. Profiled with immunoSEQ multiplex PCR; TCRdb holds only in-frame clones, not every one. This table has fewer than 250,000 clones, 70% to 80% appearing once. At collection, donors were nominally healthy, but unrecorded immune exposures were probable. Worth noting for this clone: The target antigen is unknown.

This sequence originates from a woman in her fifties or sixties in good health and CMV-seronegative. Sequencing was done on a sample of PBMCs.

The CDR3 loop is CASSASGLPHNEQFF. CDR3 nucleotide sequence: TGTGCCAGCAGCGCGTCGGGACTACCCCACAATGAGCAGTTCTTC. This chain connects TRBV9 to TRBJ2-1; 7 bases align to TRBD2. After removal of 3 bases from V and 5 bases from J, the junction contained 8 bases not matched to a gene. The germline gives CDR1 SGDLS, CDR2 YYNGEE. This CDR3 has 15 amino acids.